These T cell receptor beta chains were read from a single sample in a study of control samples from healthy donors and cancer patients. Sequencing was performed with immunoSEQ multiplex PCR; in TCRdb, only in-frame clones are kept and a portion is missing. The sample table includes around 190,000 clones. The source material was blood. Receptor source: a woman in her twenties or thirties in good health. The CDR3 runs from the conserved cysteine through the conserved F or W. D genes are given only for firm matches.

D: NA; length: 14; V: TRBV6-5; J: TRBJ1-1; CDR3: CASSYDKWNTEAFF; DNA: TGTGCCAGCAGTTACGACAAGTGGAACACTGAAGCTTTCTTT
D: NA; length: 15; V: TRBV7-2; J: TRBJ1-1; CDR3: CASSLVRSMNTEAFF; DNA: TGTGCCAGCAGCTTAGTTCGCTCAATGAACACTGAAGCTTTCTTT
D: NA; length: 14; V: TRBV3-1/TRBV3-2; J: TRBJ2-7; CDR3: CASSPSRREGEQYF; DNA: TGTGCCAGCAGCCCCTCTAGGAGAGAGGGGGAGCAGTACTTC
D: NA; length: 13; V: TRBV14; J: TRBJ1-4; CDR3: CASSQEPPEKLFF; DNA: TGTGCCAGCAGCCAAGAGCCGCCGGAAAAACTGTTTTTT
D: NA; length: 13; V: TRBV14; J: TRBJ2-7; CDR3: CASSQVNGPEQYF; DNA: TGTGCCAGCAGCCAAGTAAACGGACCAGAGCAGTACTTC
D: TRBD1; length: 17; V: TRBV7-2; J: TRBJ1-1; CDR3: CASSLTVYRGRGTEAFF; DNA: TGTGCCAGCAGCTTAACCGTATACAGGGGAAGAGGCACTGAAGCTTTCTTT
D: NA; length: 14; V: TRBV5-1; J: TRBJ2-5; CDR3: CASSRGRAEETQYF; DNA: TGCGCCAGCAGCCGCGGCAGGGCGGAAGAGACCCAGTACTTC
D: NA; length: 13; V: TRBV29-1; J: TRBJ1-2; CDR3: CSVEDRGTYGYTF; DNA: TGCAGCGTTGAAGATCGGGGGACCTATGGCTACACCTTC
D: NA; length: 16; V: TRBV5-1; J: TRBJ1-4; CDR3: CASSPASIATNEKLFF; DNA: TGCGCCAGCAGCCCGGCTTCAATTGCAACTAATGAAAAACTGTTTTTT
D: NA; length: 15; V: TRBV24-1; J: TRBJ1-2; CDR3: CATSEPGGTVYGYTF; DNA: TGTGCCACCAGTGAGCCAGGTGGGACGGTCTATGGCTACACCTTC
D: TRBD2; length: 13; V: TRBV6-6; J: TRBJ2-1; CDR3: CASSYSGRGEQFF; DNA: TGTGCCAGCAGTTACTCAGGGAGGGGTGAGCAGTTCTTC
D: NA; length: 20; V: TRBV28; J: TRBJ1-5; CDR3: CASSFRTYGIAISSNQPQHF; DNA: TGTGCCAGCAGTTTTAGGACCTATGGGATCGCGATAAGTAGCAATCAGCCCCAGCATTTT
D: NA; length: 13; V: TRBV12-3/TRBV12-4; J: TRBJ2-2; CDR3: CASSPRVPGELFF; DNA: TGTGCCAGCAGTCCCCGGGTCCCCGGGGAGCTGTTTTTT
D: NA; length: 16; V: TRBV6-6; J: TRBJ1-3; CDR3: CASKLEGSTSGNTIYF; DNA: TGTGCCAGTAAATTGGAGGGGAGTACCTCTGGAAACACCATATATTTT
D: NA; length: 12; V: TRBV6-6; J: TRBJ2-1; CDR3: CASSYSLNEQFF; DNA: TGTGCCAGCAGTTACTCGCTTAATGAGCAGTTCTTC
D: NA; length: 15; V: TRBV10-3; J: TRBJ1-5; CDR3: CAIRPGGAPGQPQHF; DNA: TGTGCCATCAGGCCGGGGGGGGCACCAGGGCAGCCCCAGCATTTT
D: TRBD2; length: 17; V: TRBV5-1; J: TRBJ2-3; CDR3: CASSVGLAGGMTDTQYF; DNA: TGCGCCAGCAGCGTAGGACTAGCGGGGGGTATGACAGATACGCAGTATTTT
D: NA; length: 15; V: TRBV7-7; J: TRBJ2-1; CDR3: CASSLGRVTYNEQFF; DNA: TGTGCTAGCAGCCTCGGACGGGTGACCTACAATGAGCAGTTCTTC
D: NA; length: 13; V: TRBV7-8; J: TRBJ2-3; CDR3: CASSLGGTDTQYF; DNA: TGTGCCAGCAGCTTAGGGGGGACAGATACGCAGTATTTT
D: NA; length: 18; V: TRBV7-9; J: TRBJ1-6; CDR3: CASSGSRVTSGPNSPLHF; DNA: TGTGCCAGCAGCGGAAGCCGGGTAACGTCAGGTCCTAATTCACCCCTCCACTTT
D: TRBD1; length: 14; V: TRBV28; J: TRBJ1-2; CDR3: CASSLGNRGGGYTF; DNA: TGTGCCAGCAGTTTAGGTAACAGGGGAGGTGGCTACACCTTC
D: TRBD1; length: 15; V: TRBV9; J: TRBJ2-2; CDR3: CASSVRQGATGELFF; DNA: TGTGCCAGCAGCGTGAGGCAGGGGGCGACCGGGGAGCTGTTTTTT
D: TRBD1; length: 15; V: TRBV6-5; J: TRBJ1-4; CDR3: CASSYSPDRVGDLFF; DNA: TGTGCCAGCAGTTACTCACCGGACAGGGTCGGCGACCTGTTTTTT
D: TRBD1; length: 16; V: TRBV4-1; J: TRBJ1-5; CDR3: CASSQDPGQGNQPQHF; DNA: TGCGCCAGCAGCCAAGATCCAGGACAGGGAAATCAGCCCCAGCATTTT
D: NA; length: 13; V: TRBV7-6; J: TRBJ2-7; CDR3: CASSLGENYEQYF; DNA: TGTGCCAGCAGCTTAGGGGAGAACTACGAGCAGTACTTC
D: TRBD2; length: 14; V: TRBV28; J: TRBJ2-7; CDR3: CASSTGLVGLEQYF; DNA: TGTGCCAGCAGTACGGGACTAGTGGGACTCGAGCAGTACTTC
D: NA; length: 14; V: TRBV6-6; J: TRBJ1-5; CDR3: CASSYHNSNQPQHF; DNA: TGTGCCAGCAGTTACCACAATAGCAATCAGCCCCAGCATTTT
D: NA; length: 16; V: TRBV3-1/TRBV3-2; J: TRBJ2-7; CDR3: CASSQESTGEIYEQYF; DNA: TGTGCCAGCAGCCAAGAATCAACGGGGGAAATCTACGAGCAGTACTTC
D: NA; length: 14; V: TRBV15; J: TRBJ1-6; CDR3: CARTGDGCNSPLHF; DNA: TGTGCCAGGACCGGGGACGGTTGTAATTCACCCCTCCACTTT
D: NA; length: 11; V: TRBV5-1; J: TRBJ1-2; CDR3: CASSSGVGYTF; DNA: TGCGCCAGCAGCTCAGGGGTGGGCTACACCTTC
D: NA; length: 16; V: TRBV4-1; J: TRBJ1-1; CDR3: CASRGLPRGRNTEAFF; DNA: TGCGCCAGCAGGGGCCTTCCGAGAGGGAGGAACACTGAAGCTTTCTTT
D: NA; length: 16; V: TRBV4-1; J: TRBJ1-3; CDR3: CASSQDSTLSGNTIYF; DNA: TGCGCCAGCAGCCAAGATTCCACACTCTCTGGAAACACCATATATTTT
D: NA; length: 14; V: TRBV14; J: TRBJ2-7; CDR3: CASSQVGHDGEQYF; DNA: TGTGCCAGCAGCCAAGTTGGCCACGACGGCGAGCAGTACTTC
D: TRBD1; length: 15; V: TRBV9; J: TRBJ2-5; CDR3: CASSVHRGWGETQYF; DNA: TGTGCCAGCAGCGTACACAGGGGTTGGGGAGAGACCCAGTACTTC
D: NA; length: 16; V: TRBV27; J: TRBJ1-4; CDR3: CASSWSVSATGEKLFF; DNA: TGTGCCAGCAGTTGGAGCGTAAGTGCAACTGGTGAAAAACTGTTTTTT
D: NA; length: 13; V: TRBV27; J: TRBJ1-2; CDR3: CASSLDSHYGYTF; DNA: TGTGCCAGCAGCCTTGACAGCCACTATGGCTACACCTTC
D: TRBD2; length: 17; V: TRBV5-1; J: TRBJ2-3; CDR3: CASSLAGGTLNTDTQYF; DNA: TGCGCCAGCAGCTTGGCGGGGGGAACCCTTAACACAGATACGCAGTATTTT
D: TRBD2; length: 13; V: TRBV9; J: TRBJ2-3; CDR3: CASMRLATDTQYF; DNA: TGTGCCAGCATGAGACTAGCAACAGATACGCAGTATTTT
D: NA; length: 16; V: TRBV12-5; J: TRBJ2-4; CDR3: CASGLSPRVTKNIQYF; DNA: TGTGCTAGTGGTTTGTCCCCCAGGGTAACCAAAAACATTCAGTACTTC
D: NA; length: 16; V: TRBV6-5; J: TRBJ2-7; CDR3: CASSYFMDRPFYEQYF; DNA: TGTGCCAGCAGTTACTTTATGGACAGACCATTCTACGAGCAGTACTTC
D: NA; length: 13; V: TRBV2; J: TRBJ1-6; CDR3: CASSYLERSPLHF; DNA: TGTGCCAGCTCTTACCTGGAACGGTCACCCCTCCACTTT
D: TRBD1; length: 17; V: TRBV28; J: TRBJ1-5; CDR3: CASSPPGGQGDDQPQHF; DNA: TGTGCCAGCAGTCCCCCCGGGGGGCAGGGGGACGATCAGCCCCAGCATTTT
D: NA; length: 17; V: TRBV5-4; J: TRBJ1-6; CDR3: CASSLGGGFTYNSPLHF; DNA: TGTGCCAGCAGCTTGGGAGGGGGTTTCACCTATAATTCACCCCTCCACTTT
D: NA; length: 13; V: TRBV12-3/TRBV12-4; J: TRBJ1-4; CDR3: CASSSQTGEKLFF; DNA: TGTGCCAGCAGTTCCCAGACAGGCGAAAAACTGTTTTTT
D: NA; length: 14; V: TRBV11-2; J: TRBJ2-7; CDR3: CASSLWVSGDEQYF; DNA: TGTGCCAGCAGCTTATGGGTGTCCGGCGACGAGCAGTACTTC
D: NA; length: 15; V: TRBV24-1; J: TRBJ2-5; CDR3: CATGKFEGDVGSQYF; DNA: TGTGCCACCGGGAAGTTTGAGGGGGACGTGGGGAGTCAGTACTTC
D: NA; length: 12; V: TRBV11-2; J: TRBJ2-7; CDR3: CASRMWGHEQYF; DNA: TGTGCCAGCAGGATGTGGGGCCACGAGCAGTACTTC
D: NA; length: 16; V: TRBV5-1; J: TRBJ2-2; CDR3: CASSSNSLSNTGELFF; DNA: TGCGCCAGCAGCTCAAACAGTCTTTCGAACACCGGGGAGCTGTTTTTT
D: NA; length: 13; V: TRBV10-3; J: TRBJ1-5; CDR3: CAVQGFSNQPQHF; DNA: TGTGCCGTCCAGGGGTTTAGCAATCAGCCCCAGCATTTT